Shown below are 26 T cell receptor beta chains from a single sample sequenced in a study of OX40 agonist ivuxolimab in advanced cancers. Repertoires were generated with immunoSEQ multiplex PCR, while TCRdb's copy carries only in-frame clones and drops some. The data contain approximately 76,000 clones, roughly 85% of them singletons. Sequencing was performed on CD4+ or CD8+ T cells sorted from blood, taken in a trial of the OX40 agonist ivuxolimab. These receptor sequences come from an adult with an advanced solid tumor such as melanoma, head and neck, liver or kidney cancer.

The gene calls are TRBV5-1 and TRBJ2-5; a possible D gene is TRBD1 (5 bases). V lost 0 bases and J 2 bases, leaving 11 bases between the germline ends. The CDR3 has 15 amino acids. Germline V gene sequence: CDR1 SGHRS, CDR2 YFSETQ. This chain's CDR3 is CASSLEGFLQETQYF. The CDR3 bases are TGCGCCAGCAGCTTGGAGGGGTTTTTACAAGAGACCCAGTACTTC.

The V call is TRBV5-6, the J call TRBJ1-5; the match to TRBD1 covers 7 bases. The junction had 4 bases not matched to a gene; V was cut back by 4 bases and J by 6 bases. The CDR3 loop spans 13 amino acids. The germline CDR1 and CDR2 sequences are SGHDT and YYEEEE. CDR3: CASSTTGVQPQHF. In nucleotides, the CDR3 is TGTGCCAGCAGCACCACAGGGGTTCAGCCCCAGCATTTT.

The genes are TRBV18 and TRBJ2-3, with unresolved D. This CDR3 region has 16 residues. Trimming stripped 1 base from V and 0 bases from J, with 11 bases between. Germline loops: CDR1 KGHSH, CDR2 LQKENI. CDR3 region: CASSPLDGGSTDTQYF. As DNA, the CDR3 is TGTGCCAGCTCACCACTCGATGGCGGAAGCACAGATACGCAGTATTTT.

This clone was picked up one time. J is TRBJ2-5 and V is TRBV15, with D tentatively TRBD2 (5 bases). The length of the CDR3 is 15 residues. Trimming stripped 0 bases from V and 0 bases from J, with 8 bases between. The V gene's germline CDR1 is LNHNV and CDR2 YYDKDF (reference sequence). The CDR3 DNA reads as TGTGCCACCAGCAGAGACGGAGGCAACCAAGAGACCCAGTACTTC. As protein: CATSRDGGNQETQYF.

The rearrangement joins TRBV19 to TRBJ1-1, with D unclear. V was shortened by 4 bases and J by 1 base, with 7 bases between the two germline ends. Germline V gene sequence: CDR1 LNHDA, CDR2 SQIVND (reference sequence). The CDR3 has 13 amino acids. CDR3 amino acids: CASSTTRNTEAFF. The CDR3 DNA follows: TGTGCCAGTAGTACCACGAGGAACACTGAAGCTTTCTTT.

The genes are TRBV6-1 and TRBJ2-7; D may be TRBD2 (6 bases). Looked up from germline, CDR1 is MNHNS and CDR2 is SASEGT. Trimming removed 2 bases at V and 1 base at J, with 15 bases between. This CDR3 has 16 residues. CDR3 nucleotides: TGTGCCAGCAGTGAAAATTGGACTATCAGGTCCTACGAGCAGTACTTC. Its translation is CASSENWTIRSYEQYF.

This clone was recorded once. The V gene is TRBV5-6, the J gene TRBJ1-2; 7 bases are a match to TRBD1. This CDR3 region has 15 residues. CDR1 and CDR2 from the germline V gene are SGHDT and YYEEEE. J lost 4 bases, V lost 4 bases, and 10 bases had no gene match. The CDR3 loop reads CASSPWDSFGYGYTF. The CDR3 coding sequence is TGTGCCAGCAGCCCCTGGGACAGTTTCGGCTATGGCTACACCTTC.

The genes are TRBV11-3 and TRBJ2-5; D remains ambiguous. The CDR3 consists of 13 residues. Trimming shortened V by 5 bases and J by 2 bases, and 9 bases separated the two germline ends. Germline CDR1 SGHNT, CDR2 YENEEA. The DNA for the CDR3 is TGTGCCAGCAGCCAAGGGCGACAAGAGACCCAGTACTTC. Encoded protein: CASSQGRQETQYF.

The chain recombines TRBV2 with TRBJ2-1, with D possibly being TRBD1 or TRBD2 (6 bases each). Trimming removed 7 bases at V and 6 bases at J, with 19 bases between. Germline assignment: CDR1 SNHLY and CDR2 FYNNEI. The CDR3 extends over 15 amino acids. Here the CDR3 DNA reads TGTGCCAGCACTAGGAGGGGTACAGGGATCAATGAGCAGTTCTTC. Encoded protein: CASTRRGTGINEQFF.

V usage is TRBV27 and J usage is TRBJ2-3, with 7 positions matching TRBD1. In germline, CDR1 is MNHEY, CDR2 SMNVEV (reference sequence). This CDR3 is 15 amino acids long. V dropped 6 bases and J dropped 3; count of bases not matched to a gene: 9. The CDR3 DNA follows: TGTGCCAGCAGGACTCCCCGACAGGGTACAGATACGCAGTATTTT. Translating gives CASRTPRQGTDTQYF.

This rearrangement joins TRBV5-1 to TRBJ2-3; 11 nucleotides line up with TRBD2. CDR1 is SGHRS and CDR2 is YFSETQ in the germline V gene. V was pared by 4 bases and J by 9 bases, with 13 bases of the junction left unmatched. The CDR3 is 16 residues long. The CDR3 DNA reads TGCGCCAGCAGCCCTGCTAGCGGGGGGCGAAGGGAGACGCAGTATTTT. As protein: CASSPASGGRRETQYF.

This clone was observed a few times. The chain employs TRBV10-3 and TRBJ2-7; TRBD2 agrees at 15 bases. CDR3 length equals 16 residues. J gave up 4 bases and V 8 bases, and 9 bases lay outside the gene matches. Germline CDR1 and CDR2: ENHRY and SYGVKD. CDR3 sequence reads: CAISRTSGGALYEQYF. The DNA for the CDR3 is TGTGCCATCTCCCGGACTAGCGGGGGGGCCTTATACGAGCAGTACTTC.

CDR3 residues: CASRHPGQGLSYEQYF. In DNA form, the CDR3 reads TGTGCCAGCAGACATCCGGGACAGGGACTCTCCTACGAGCAGTACTTC. The V gene is TRBV7-3, the J gene TRBJ2-7, with TRBD1 matching 9 bases. The CDR3 is 16 residues long. After removal of 6 bases from V and 0 bases from J, the junction contained 9 bases not matched to a gene. Germline values: CDR1 SGHTA, CDR2 FQGTGA.

The chain combines TRBV7-3 with TRBJ2-5; D possibly corresponds to TRBD1 (5 bases). The DNA end is more similar to TRBJ2-7, so the J call may be wrong. The germline V gene has CDR1 SGHTA and CDR2 FQGTGA. This CDR3 spans 17 amino acids. The CDR3 sequence: CASSATLPTESSYEQYF. The CDR3 DNA reads TGTGCCAGCAGCGCTACTCTCCCGACAGAGAGCTCCTACGAGCAGTACTTC.

The rearrangement joins TRBV15 to TRBJ1-1, with D uncertain. This CDR3 comprises 15 residues. Trimming removed 1 base from V and 7 bases from J, with 16 bases in between. The germline gives CDR1 LNHNV, CDR2 YYDKDF (reference sequence). CDR3 in amino acids: CATSRALEAGIEAFF. In nucleotides, the CDR3 is TGTGCCACCAGCAGAGCCCTGGAGGCGGGAATTGAAGCTTTCTTT.

The chain is built from TRBV6-1 and TRBJ2-7; weak D call: TRBD1 (6 bases). V was clipped by 4 bases and J by 4 bases, with 20 bases between them. The CDR3 runs to 16 residues. The germline V gene encodes CDR1 MNHNS and CDR2 SASEGT. The CDR3 bases are TGTGCCAGCAGTGCCTGGGACAAGACATCTCCTTACGAGCAGTACTTC. The encoded protein is CASSAWDKTSPYEQYF.

The sample holds one count of this clone. This chain joins TRBV19 and TRBJ2-3; 8 positions match TRBD2. This CDR3 region has 15 residues. Germline loops: CDR1 LNHDA, CDR2 SQIVND (reference sequence). J was trimmed by 2 bases and V by 3 bases; bases with no gene match: 4. The CDR3 nucleotides read TGTGCCAGTAGTATCGTAGCGGGACTCACAGATACGCAGTATTTT. Translated: CASSIVAGLTDTQYF.

This rearrangement joins TRBV18 to TRBJ2-7; D may be TRBD1 (6 bases). V was pared by 6 bases and J by 6 bases, with 15 bases between. The CDR3 contains 13 residues. CDR1 KGHSH and CDR2 LQKENI come from the germline V gene. The CDR3 is CASSPGQYGEQYF. CDR3 nucleotide sequence: TGTGCCAGCTCCCCCGGACAGTACGGCGAGCAGTACTTC.

This clone was found once. The chain uses TRBV5-1 and TRBJ2-7; 11 bases are shared with TRBD2. The V and J ends lost 4 bases and 12 bases, in that order; junction bases with no gene match: 15. Germline assignment: CDR1 SGHRS and CDR2 YFSETQ. The CDR3 loop spans 15 amino acids. The CDR3 region has the DNA TGCGCCAGCAGCCCGGAAGGGACTAGCGGCGCCGGGTGGTACTTC. Its protein product is CASSPEGTSGAGWYF. The complete variable domain, with remaining parts taken from reference TRBV5-1 and TRBJ2-7, reads KAGVTQTPRYLIKTRGQQVTLSCSPISGHRSVSWYQQTPGQGLQFLFEYFSETQRNKGNFPGRFSGRQFSNSRSEMNVSTLELGDSALYLCASSPEGTSGAGWYFGPGTRLTVT.

The chain uses TRBV2 and TRBJ1-5; 10 nucleotides match TRBD1. There are 15 residues in the CDR3. V shed 4 bases, J shed 6 bases, and the junction held 6 bases outside the gene matches. Germline CDR1 SNHLY, CDR2 FYNNEI. The CDR3 here is CASSGQGARGQPQHF. DNA of the CDR3: TGTGCCAGCAGTGGACAGGGGGCGCGGGGTCAGCCCCAGCATTTT.

V gene TRBV7-2 combines with J gene TRBJ2-3; 10 bases are shared with TRBD2. The junction had 5 bases not matched to a gene; V was cut back by 1 base and J by 4 bases. Per germline, CDR1 SGHTA and CDR2 FQGNSA. The length of the CDR3 is 16 residues. The CDR3 region is CASSLEAGGPSDTQYF. In DNA, the CDR3 is TGTGCCAGCAGCTTAGAAGCGGGAGGGCCGTCAGATACGCAGTATTTT.

This clone has a handful of counts. The V and J genes are TRBV2 and TRBJ2-5; 9 bases fit TRBD1. J gave up 5 bases and V 5 bases, and 6 bases lay outside the gene matches. In germline, CDR1 is SNHLY, CDR2 FYNNEI. The CDR3 runs to 14 residues. The CDR3 here is CASSRDRASETQYF. The CDR3 bases are TGTGCCAGCAGTAGGGACAGGGCTAGCGAGACCCAGTACTTC.

This chain links TRBV9 with TRBJ2-7; 7 bases line up with TRBD1. This CDR3 has 14 amino acids. Germline CDR1 reads SGDLS; CDR2 reads YYNGEE. The J segment lost 4 bases and the V segment lost 7 bases, leaving 11 bases of the junction unmatched. The CDR3 loop reads CASAATTGTYEQYF. The DNA of the CDR3 is TGTGCCAGCGCTGCAACGACAGGGACGTACGAGCAGTACTTC.

J is TRBJ2-7 and V is TRBV7-2, with D perhaps matching TRBD1 (5 bases). The length of the CDR3 is 14 residues. Germline V gene sequence: CDR1 SGHTA, CDR2 FQGNSA. The V and J ends lost 2 bases and 0 bases respectively, with 8 bases between them. CDR3 DNA: TGTGCCAGCAGCTTAATCGACAGCTCCTACGAGCAGTACTTC. Translating gives CASSLIDSSYEQYF. The full variable domain, its missing parts supplied by reference TRBV7-2 and TRBJ2-7, is GAGVSQSPSNKVTEKGKDVELRCDPISGHTALYWYRQSLGQGLEFLIYFQGNSAPDKSGLPSDRFSAERTGGSVSTLTIQRTQQEDSAVYLCASSLIDSSYEQYFGPGTRLTVT.

This rearrangement joins TRBV29-1 to TRBJ2-7, with TRBD1 identical over 7 bases. V lost 1 base and J lost 2; bases outside the gene matches: 2. The CDR3 is 13 residues long. CDR1 SQVTM and CDR2 ANQGSEA come from the germline V gene. The CDR3 loop reads CSVEAGTAYEQYF. The CDR3 region has the DNA TGCAGCGTTGAAGCCGGGACAGCCTACGAGCAGTACTTC.

In its sample, this clone was seen once. The chain carries TRBV6-9 and TRBJ1-3; D gene ambiguous. The CDR3 is 15 residues long. Trimming removed 0 bases from V and 0 bases from J, with 6 bases in between. Looked up from germline, CDR1 is MNHGY and CDR2 is SVAAGI. CDR3 DNA: TGTGCCAGCAGTTATTCGGCGGCCTCTGGAAACACCATATATTTT. Translation: CASSYSAASGNTIYF.